This paragraph reports one TCR beta chain. The protocol was immunoSEQ multiplex PCR, while the TCRdb copy is restricted to in-frame clones and leaves out a portion. Here the sample spans roughly 29,000 clones, less than 90% being singletons. The data derive from a study of T cell changes during pregnancy in multiple sclerosis. The V gene lost 1 base and the J gene lost 4 bases, with 7 bases spanning the gap. This CDR3 contains 13 residues. Germline V gives CDR1 LGHNT, CDR2 FRNRAP. The genes are TRBV12-5 and TRBJ1-1; D gene unclear. Specimen: CD8+ T cells from peripheral blood mononuclear cells, collected before pregnancy. The receptor was isolated from a female donor with multiple sclerosis, enrolled in a pregnancy study. CDR3 in DNA: TGTGCTAGTGGTTTGGACACGGGCACTGAAGCTTTCTTT. Translation gives CASGLDTGTEAFF.